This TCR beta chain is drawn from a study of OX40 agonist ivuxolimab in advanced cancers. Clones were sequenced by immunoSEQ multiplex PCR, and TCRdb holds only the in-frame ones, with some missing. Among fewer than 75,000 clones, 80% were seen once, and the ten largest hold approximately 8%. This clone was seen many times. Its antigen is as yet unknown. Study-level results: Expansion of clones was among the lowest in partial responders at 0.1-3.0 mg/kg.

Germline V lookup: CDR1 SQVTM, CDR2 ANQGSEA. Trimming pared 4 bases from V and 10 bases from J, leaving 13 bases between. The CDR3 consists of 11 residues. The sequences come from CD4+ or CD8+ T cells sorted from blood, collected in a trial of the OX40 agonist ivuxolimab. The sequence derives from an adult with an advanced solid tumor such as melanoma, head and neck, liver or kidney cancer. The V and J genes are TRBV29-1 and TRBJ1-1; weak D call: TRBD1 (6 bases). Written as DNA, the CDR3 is TGCAGCGTTGTCACAGGGTCATCAGCTTTCTTT. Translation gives CSVVTGSSAFF.